These 18 T cell receptor beta chains came from one sample sequenced in a study of T cell repertoires in cytomegalovirus infection (dated by TCRdb to between 2019 and 2020). The sequencer listed for this sample is Illumina HiSeq 1500. Using fastp at Q25 and MiXCR, TCRdb reprocessed the public reads and kept productive beta chains. Every distinct CDR3 protein forms one entry, paired with its most common genes and DNA. The table for this sample lists about 160,000 distinct CDR3 sequences; roughly 17% of them were counted only once. The top ten constitute 18% of the sample. The material sequenced was CD8+ T cells from PBMCs. The origin of the receptors is a human donor in good health (CMV status not recorded). Some clones in this sample may be carry-over from other donors' samples.

The chain links TRBV7-8 to TRBJ1-1; D is possibly TRBD1 (5 bases). V was trimmed by 1 base and J by 9 bases, leaving 21 bases between them. Germline CDR1 and CDR2: SGHVS and FQNEAQ. CDR3 length: 16 residues. CDR3 sequence (DNA): TGTGCCAGCAGCTTAGGCCACGATGGGACTCGCAAACAAGCTTTCTTT. Translated, it gives CASSLGHDGTRKQAFF.

This clonotype was picked up a small number of times. The chain uses TRBV6-5 and TRBJ1-1; possibly TRBD1 for D (5 bases). The CDR3 is 15 amino acids. The germline V and J ends were trimmed by 7 bases and 0 bases, with 15 bases remaining between them. The germline CDR1 and CDR2 sequences are MNHEY and SVGAGI. CDR3 coding DNA: TGTGCCAGCAATATCGGGGGACGGATGAACACTGAAGCTTTCTTT. Protein: CASNIGGRMNTEAFF.

J is TRBJ2-3 and V is TRBV6-6; maybe TRBD2 (7 bases). V was shortened by 2 bases and J by 0 bases, with 21 bases between the two germline ends. The CDR3 spans 19 residues. Germline CDR1 and CDR2: MNHNY and SVGAGI (reference sequence). The CDR3 coding sequence is TGTGCCAGCAGTTACATCGTTCTTTGGGGGGGCCATAGCACAGATACGCAGTATTTT. This codes for CASSYIVLWGGHSTDTQYF.

Only a few counts were recorded for this clonotype. The chain has TRBV28 and TRBJ1-5; 7 bases line up with TRBD1. Losses at the gene ends were 6 bases for V and 4 bases for J; bases not matched to a gene: 9. This CDR3 is built from 15 residues. CDR1 and CDR2 (germline): MDHEN, SYDVKM. CDR3 sequence reads: CASSLQGQRNQPQHF. CDR3 in DNA: TGTGCCAGCAGCCTACAGGGACAGCGAAATCAGCCCCAGCATTTT.

The chain uses TRBV29-1 and TRBJ2-1; D perhaps matches TRBD1 (5 bases). CDR3 length equals 11 residues. Germline loops: CDR1 SQVTM, CDR2 ANQGSEA. V was pared by 4 bases and J by 14 bases, with 15 bases between. This CDR3 reads CSVVADSPKFF. DNA for the CDR3: TGCAGCGTTGTAGCTGACAGTCCAAAGTTCTTC.

The chain links TRBV20-1 to TRBJ2-1, with D unresolved. Germline values: CDR1 DFQATT, CDR2 SNEGSKA (reference sequence). Trimming pared 1 base from V and 3 bases from J, leaving 13 bases between. The CDR3 contains 15 residues. This CDR3 reads CSARGFLIGYNEQFF. The CDR3 DNA reads TGCAGTGCTAGAGGATTTTTGATAGGCTACAATGAGCAGTTCTTC.

The chain recombines TRBV28 with TRBJ2-3; TRBD1 matches at 10 bases. Germline CDR1 is MDHEN and CDR2 is SYDVKM. The CDR3 runs 15 residues. Trimming cost V 5 bases and J 3 bases; bases outside gene matches: 5. CDR3 protein: CASSRRDRGTDTQYF. In DNA, the CDR3 is TGTGCCAGCAGTCGCCGGGACAGGGGAACAGATACGCAGTATTTT.

This clonotype was seen a handful of times. The chain combines TRBV11-2 with TRBJ2-1; 7 bases align to TRBD2. The CDR3 is made up of 17 amino acids. CDR1 is SGHAT and CDR2 is FQNNGV in the germline V gene. The V segment lost 5 bases and the J segment 8 bases; nucleotides outside the gene matches: 18. The CDR3 region has the DNA TGTGCCAGCAGCCCCTACCCCTCAGCGGGGAGTCGGGATGAGCAGTTCTTC. Amino acids: CASSPYPSAGSRDEQFF.

This clonotype was counted between two and nine times. This chain uses TRBV6-1 with TRBJ2-7; D is undetermined. In germline, CDR1 is MNHNS, CDR2 SASEGT. Deletions cut 3 bases from V and 2 bases from J, with 8 bases between. CDR3 length equals 13 residues. CDR3 sequence: CASSESFPYEQYF. CDR3 nucleotides: TGTGCCAGCAGTGAGTCGTTTCCCTACGAGCAGTACTTC.

V and J are TRBV27 and TRBJ2-2; either TRBD1 or TRBD2 may supply D (6 bases each). The CDR3 has 15 residues. Germline assignment: CDR1 MNHEY and CDR2 SMNVEV (reference sequence). The germline V and J ends were trimmed by 3 bases and 3 bases, with 11 bases remaining between them. The CDR3 nucleotides read TGTGCCAGCAGTTTGGCAGGGGAGGACACCGGGGAGCTGTTTTTT. Protein product: CASSLAGEDTGELFF.

In its sample, this clonotype was seen many times. The rearrangement joins TRBV12-3 or TRBV12-4 to TRBJ1-1, with no clear D. V shed 2 bases and J shed 1 base, with 5 bases lying between them. CDR3 length: 13 amino acids. CDR3 DNA: TGTGCCAGCAGTTTATCCGGGAACACTGAAGCTTTCTTT. It translates to CASSLSGNTEAFF.

The sample holds a few counts of this clonotype. The chain recombines TRBV28 with TRBJ2-5, with 11 positions matching TRBD2. The V segment lost 5 bases and the J segment 2 bases; nucleotides outside the gene matches: 10. This CDR3 spans 17 amino acids. CDR1 MDHEN and CDR2 SYDVKM come from the germline V gene. The CDR3 DNA sequence: TGTGCCAGCAGTCGCCCCCAACTAGCGGGAGAGCAAGAGACCCAGTACTTC. Protein: CASSRPQLAGEQETQYF.

This clonotype was counted a few times. The rearrangement links TRBV28 to TRBJ1-4; D might be TRBD1 (6 bases). The ends were cut back, 1 base at V and 5 bases at J, with 14 bases in the middle. From germline, CDR1 is MDHEN and CDR2 SYDVKM. The CDR3 runs to 16 residues. The CDR3 protein is CASSLLTGRFNEKLFF. In DNA, the CDR3 is TGTGCCAGCAGTTTATTAACAGGGAGATTCAATGAAAAACTGTTTTTT.

The table lists this clonotype with a few counts. In DNA form, the CDR3 reads TGCGCCAGCAGTGAGGGGACCGTCGGCCCCTACGAGCAGTACTTC. It encodes CASSEGTVGPYEQYF. V and J are TRBV10-2 and TRBJ2-7; D assignment may be TRBD1 or TRBD2 (5 bases each). Looked up from germline, CDR1 is WSHSY and CDR2 is SAAADI. Trimming shortened V by 2 bases and J by 2 bases, and 13 bases separated the two germline ends. The CDR3 loop spans 15 amino acids.

This clonotype was seen a few times. This sequence joins TRBV11-3 and TRBJ2-7; D could derive from TRBD1 or TRBD2 (5 bases each). V was cut by 5 bases and J by 2 bases, with 13 bases left in between. Germline V gives CDR1 SGHNT, CDR2 YENEEA. The CDR3 has 14 residues. The CDR3 DNA follows: TGTGCCAGCAGCCCCCGGGACGGAGCCTACGAGCAGTACTTC. This codes for CASSPRDGAYEQYF. Looking up the rest from reference TRBV11-3 and TRBJ2-7 gives the full variable domain: EAGVVQSPRYKIIEKKQPVAFWCNPISGHNTLYWYLQNLGQGPELLIRYENEEAVDDSQLPKDRFSAERLKGVDSTLKIQPAELGDSAVYLCASSPRDGAYEQYFGPGTRLTVT.

This clonotype turned up a few times. The chain joins TRBV29-1 to TRBJ1-2; tentative D call: TRBD1 (6 bases). V shed 1 base and J shed 2 bases, with 17 bases lying between them. Germline V gives CDR1 SQVTM, CDR2 ANQGSEA. The CDR3 sequence is 16 residues long. The DNA for the CDR3 is TGCAGCGTTGAAGGAGCGAGGGACACCCCGAACTATGGCTACACCTTC. It yields the protein CSVEGARDTPNYGYTF.

CDR3 DNA sequence: TGTGCCAGCACCCTCGGACTAGCGGGGACATCCTACAATGAGCAGTTCTTC. Its protein product is CASTLGLAGTSYNEQFF. V is TRBV7-9 and J is TRBJ2-1; TRBD2 aligns across 12 bases. CDR3 length equals 17 residues. Trimming cost V 7 bases and J 1 base; bases outside gene matches: 8. Germline V gene lookup returns CDR1 SEHNR and CDR2 FQNEAQ (reference sequence).

This clonotype was counted between two and nine times. The chain is built from TRBV5-1 and TRBJ2-7; 13 nucleotides agree with TRBD2. V shed 2 bases and J 6 bases; nucleotides not matched to a gene: 8. The germline CDR1 and CDR2 sequences are SGHRS and YFSETQ. This CDR3 has 16 residues. The CDR3 DNA is TGCGCCAGCAGCTTCGGTGCGGGACTAGCGGGGAGCGAGCAGTACTTC. This encodes CASSFGAGLAGSEQYF.